This T cell receptor (beta chain) was sequenced in a study of tumor and adjacent non-tumor tissue in lung cancer. Study as a whole: Around 4.2 million productive TCRbeta reads were obtained per sample on average. Broader study findings: Compared with tumor, normal lung showed significantly lower TCR diversity. Tumor repertoires had a smaller top 100 clone share than normal lung.

The library came from three nested PCR rounds adapted from ARM-PCR protocols. TCRdb passed the multiplex PCR reads through MiXCR, listing each CDR3 protein once. The data show under 250,000 distinct CDR3 sequences, 71% seen once. Concerning this clonotype itself: Its matching antigen is unknown. A much bigger clone sits one base away, suggesting this may be a read error.

Germline V CDR1 and CDR2: LGHNA, YSLEER. The CDR3 is made up of 19 amino acids. V gave up 1 base and J gave up 2 bases, with 23 bases separating them. This sample's RNA came from whole unsorted tissue. Between August and November 2014, newly diagnosed, chemotherapy-naive lung cancer patients underwent thoracic surgery in China. The sample consisted of lung tumor tissue. This clonotype originated in a man aged 60-69 years with non-small cell lung cancer. V usage is TRBV4-3 and J usage is TRBJ2-5; unclear D gene. The CDR3: CASSQGSQAFLLWQETQYF. CDR3 sequence (DNA): TGCGCCAGCAGCCAAGGTTCCCAAGCCTTCCTGCTATGGCAAGAGACCCAGTACTTC.